This T cell receptor beta chain was captured in a study of CD8 T cells in Susac syndrome. At the level of the study: Clinically active disease was present in about 6 of the sequenced Susac syndrome patients. Eight of these patients were in remission. When blood was collected, patients with Susac syndrome were therapy-naive, were taking corticosteroids, or were receiving intravenous immunoglobulin alone.

V shed 0 bases and J 4 bases; nucleotides not matched to a gene: 7. Germline CDR1 is LGHNA and CDR2 is YSLEER. The CDR3 length is 17 residues. With random hexamers, reverse transcription was performed on about 0.45 to 1 ug of RNA. TCRdb used MiXCR to reprocess the immunoSEQ multiplex PCR reads, holding one entry per CDR3 protein. Of about 140,000 distinct CDR3 sequences listed, roughly 94% were seen once; the top ten hold approximately 0.13%. Blood CD8+ and CD4+ T cells underwent high-throughput TCR beta sequencing. In contrast to the negatively isolated CD8+ and CD4+ T cells, TEMRA cells were FACS-enriched.

Sequencing was performed on CD4+ T cells from PBMCs. The J gene is TRBJ2-5, the V gene TRBV4-3; 11 bases match TRBD2. This TCR was sampled from a human donor with Susac syndrome. The CDR3 DNA reads TGCGCCAGCAGCCAAGAGCTAGCGGGAGGTCGGGGAGAGACCCAGTACTTC. This gives the protein CASSQELAGGRGETQYF.